The text below deals with one T cell receptor beta chain. Its antigen has not been determined. Base-call qualities are not available, and no considerably larger clone is one nucleotide away. Exclusion was applied to patients with uncontrolled infections, other autoimmune diseases, pregnancy or lactation. Diagnoses were established on the basis of clinical symptoms, serum thyroxine and TRAb, thyroid ultrasound, and orbital computed tomography. Trizol reagent was used to extract total RNA, and RNA quality was then checked on an Agilent 2100 Bioanalyzer. This sample was taken from a study of T cells in Graves' hyperthyroidism and ophthalmopathy (dated by TCRdb to 2018 to 2020). For context, the study as a whole: To identify TCR V-J signatures that set the groups apart, the researchers used a discovery cohort of about a hundred patients, made up of approximately 43 with Graves' ophthalmopathy and some 55 with stable Graves' hyperthyroidism. Prospective prediction of ophthalmopathy was tested in an independent validation cohort of some 20 hyperthyroidism patients and 15 to 17 patients who later progressed to ophthalmopathy. For training and testing, the 100 or so patients in the discovery cohort were randomly divided in a 7:3 ratio. Thyroid tissue and blood T-cell repertoires from roughly six Graves' hyperthyroidism patients were also compared in the study. Once sampling was done, hyperthyroidism patients were given methimazole at a starting dose of 30 mg daily, whereas ophthalmopathy patients were given high-dose intravenous methylprednisolone. TCR Vbeta CDR3 sequencing of 120 to 150 peripheral blood samples (more than 40 ophthalmopathy, roughly 74 hyperthyroidism and roughly 17 progressor patients) is reported in the paper. Summary of the overall study and its limitations: A model built on a 13 V-J signature distinguished ophthalmopathy from stable hyperthyroidism, reaching about 89% sensitivity and around 81% specificity in cross-validation and 80%/75% in testing. Most expanded thyroid clonotypes (frequency above 0.001) were also found in blood, which suggests that blood repertoires may mirror thyroid immune responses. Sample size was not statistically predetermined, and blinding of investigators to group allocation was not performed. In validation, the model predicted progression to ophthalmopathy a median of approximately 6.3 months before onset, with about 70% sensitivity and around 76% specificity.

The TCR beta CDR3 regions were amplified from RNA transcripts. The TCR CDR3 was subjected to a first round of RT-PCR using the HTBI primer set and the Qiagen OneStep RT-PCR kit. Libraries were constructed in a second round of multiplex PCR, after which size selection and purification were carried out. The libraries were sequenced on an Illumina HiSeq2000 using paired-end 100 bp reads. In the source study's methods: SOAPnuke was used to process the raw data, removing reads that contained adapters or uncalled bases, had a mean Phred below 15, or lacked an exact match to the constant primer or identifier. High-quality paired reads were merged with COPE v1.2.5, and unique nucleotide sequences were defined as clonotypes. MiTCR v1.1 was used to align the clonotypes against IMGT TRBV, TRBD and TRBJ reference segments. Only V-J combinations with frequency above 0.0001, covering 99% to 99.2% of repertoires, were analysed. A TCS score was defined as the ratio of F50 (clonal expansion) to E x V (chaos), with BLOSUM62-based TCRdist applied between CDR3 peptides within each V-J. Welch's t-statistics and random forest reduced 500 to 650 V-J features to some 14, which were used in a naive Bayes classifier (R e1071). The similarity between thyroid and blood repertoires was quantified using the Morisita-Horn index. In TCRdb, the public reads were trimmed at Q25 with fastp and aligned with MiXCR, with productive beta chains retained. CDR3 protein duplicates are merged, each entry listing the most common genes and DNA. The V and J calls and clone size come from TCRdb's table, not from the authors' own analysis. The sample records around 660,000 distinct CDR3 sequences, just under 45% of which are singletons. The top ten hold less than 9% of the sample.

Looking up the germline V gene yields CDR1 SGDLS and CDR2 YYNGEE. The CDR3 holds 16 amino acids from the cysteine to the phenylalanine. The CDR3 DNA has 48 bases and is translated from base 1. V lost 3 bases and J lost 1 base; the stretch between them is 14 bases long. The chain is assembled from TRBV9 and TRBJ1-3; TRBD1 is possibly the D segment (6 matching bases). This sequence originates from an adult man with Graves' disease, either hyperthyroidism or ophthalmopathy (not recorded which). Sequencing was performed on peripheral blood or thyroid tissue (not recorded which). This receptor carries the CDR3 CASSAPRGFSGNTIYF. The DNA sequence is given as TGTGCCAGCAGCGCCCCTAGGGGGTTTTCTGGAAACACCATATATTTT.